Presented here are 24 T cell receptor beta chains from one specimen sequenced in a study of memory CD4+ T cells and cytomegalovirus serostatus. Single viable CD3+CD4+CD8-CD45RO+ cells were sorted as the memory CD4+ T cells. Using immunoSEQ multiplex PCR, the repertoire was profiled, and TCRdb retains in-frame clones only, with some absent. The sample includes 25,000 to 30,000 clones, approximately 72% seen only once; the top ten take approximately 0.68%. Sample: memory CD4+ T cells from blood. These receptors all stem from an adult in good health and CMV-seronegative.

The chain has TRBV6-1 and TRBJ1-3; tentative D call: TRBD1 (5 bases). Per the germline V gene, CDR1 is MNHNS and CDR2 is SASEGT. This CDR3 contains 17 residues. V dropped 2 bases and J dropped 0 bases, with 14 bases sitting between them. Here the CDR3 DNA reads TGTGCCAGCAGTGAAACTGGCCGGGGGAGCTCTGGAAACACCATATATTTT. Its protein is CASSETGRGSSGNTIYF.

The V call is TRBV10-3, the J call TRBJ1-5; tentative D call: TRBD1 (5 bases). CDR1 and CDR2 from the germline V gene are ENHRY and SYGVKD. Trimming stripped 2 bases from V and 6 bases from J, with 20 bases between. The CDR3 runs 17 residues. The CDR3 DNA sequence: TGTGCCATCAGTGAGCCTGGGGGGGGGTACAACCCTCAGCCCCAGCATTTT. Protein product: CAISEPGGGYNPQPQHF.

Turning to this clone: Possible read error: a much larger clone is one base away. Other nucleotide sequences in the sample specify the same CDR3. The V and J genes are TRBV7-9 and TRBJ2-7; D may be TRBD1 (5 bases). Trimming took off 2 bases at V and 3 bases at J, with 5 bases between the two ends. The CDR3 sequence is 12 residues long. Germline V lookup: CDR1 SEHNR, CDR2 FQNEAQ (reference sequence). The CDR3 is CASSLQGYEQYF. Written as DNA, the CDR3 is TGTGCCAGCAGCTTACAGGGCTACGAGCAGTACTTC.

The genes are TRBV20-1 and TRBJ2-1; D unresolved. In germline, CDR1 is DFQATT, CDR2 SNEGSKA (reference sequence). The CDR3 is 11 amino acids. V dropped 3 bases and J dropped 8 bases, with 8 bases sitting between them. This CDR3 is CSASRNHEQFF. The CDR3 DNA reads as TGCAGTGCTAGTCGGAACCATGAGCAGTTCTTC.

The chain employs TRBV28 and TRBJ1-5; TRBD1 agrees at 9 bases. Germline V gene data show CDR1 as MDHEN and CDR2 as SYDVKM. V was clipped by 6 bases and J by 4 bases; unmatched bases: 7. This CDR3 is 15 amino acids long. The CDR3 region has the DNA TGTGCCAGCAGATCACAGGGGGCGGGTAATCAGCCCCAGCATTTT. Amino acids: CASRSQGAGNQPQHF. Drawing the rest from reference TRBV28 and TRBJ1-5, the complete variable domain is DVKVTQSSRYLVKRTGEKVFLECVQDMDHENMFWYRQDPGLGLRLIYFSYDVKMKEKGDIPEGYSVSREKKERFSLILESASTNQTSMYLCASRSQGAGNQPQHFGDGTRLSIL.

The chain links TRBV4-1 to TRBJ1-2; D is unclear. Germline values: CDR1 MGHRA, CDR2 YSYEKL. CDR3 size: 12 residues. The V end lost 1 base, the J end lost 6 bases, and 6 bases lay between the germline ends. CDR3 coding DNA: TGCGCCAGCAGCCAAGGGACCGATGGCTACACCTTC. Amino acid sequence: CASSQGTDGYTF.

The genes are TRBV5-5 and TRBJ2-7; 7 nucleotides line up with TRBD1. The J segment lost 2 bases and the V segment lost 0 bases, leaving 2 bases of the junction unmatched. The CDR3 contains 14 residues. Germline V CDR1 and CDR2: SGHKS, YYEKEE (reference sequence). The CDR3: CASSLGQGPYEQYF. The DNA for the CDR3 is TGTGCCAGCAGCTTGGGACAGGGACCCTACGAGCAGTACTTC.

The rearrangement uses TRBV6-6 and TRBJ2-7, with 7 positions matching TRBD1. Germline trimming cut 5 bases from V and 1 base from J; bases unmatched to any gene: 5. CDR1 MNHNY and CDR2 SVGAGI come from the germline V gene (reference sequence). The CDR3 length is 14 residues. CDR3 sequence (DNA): TGTGCCAGCAGTATCACGACAGGGTCCTACGAGCAGTACTTC. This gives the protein CASSITTGSYEQYF.

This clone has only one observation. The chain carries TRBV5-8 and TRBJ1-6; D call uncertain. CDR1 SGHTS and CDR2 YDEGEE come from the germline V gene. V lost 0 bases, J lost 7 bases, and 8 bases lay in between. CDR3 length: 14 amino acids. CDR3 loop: CASSLGRRNSPLHF. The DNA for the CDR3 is TGTGCCAGCAGCTTGGGACGACGCAATTCACCCCTCCACTTT.

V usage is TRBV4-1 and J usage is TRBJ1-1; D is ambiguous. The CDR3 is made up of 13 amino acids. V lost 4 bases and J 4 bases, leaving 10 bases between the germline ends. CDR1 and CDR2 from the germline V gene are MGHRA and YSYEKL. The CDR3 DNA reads TGCGCCAGCAGCCGAACAGCTACCACTGAAGCTTTCTTT. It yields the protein CASSRTATTEAFF.

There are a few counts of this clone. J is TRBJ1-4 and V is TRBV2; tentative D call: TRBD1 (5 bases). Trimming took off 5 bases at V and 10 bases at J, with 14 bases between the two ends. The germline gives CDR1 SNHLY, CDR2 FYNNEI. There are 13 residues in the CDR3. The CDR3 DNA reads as TGTGCCAGCAGTTCCGGGGCGGTCGGAAAACTGTTTTTT. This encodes CASSSGAVGKLFF.

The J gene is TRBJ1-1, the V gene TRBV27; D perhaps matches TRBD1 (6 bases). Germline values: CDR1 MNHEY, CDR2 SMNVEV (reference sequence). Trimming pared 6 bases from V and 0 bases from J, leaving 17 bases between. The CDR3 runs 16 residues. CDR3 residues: CASRKSGTRVNTEAFF. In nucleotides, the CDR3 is TGTGCCAGCAGGAAGTCCGGGACAAGGGTGAACACTGAAGCTTTCTTT.

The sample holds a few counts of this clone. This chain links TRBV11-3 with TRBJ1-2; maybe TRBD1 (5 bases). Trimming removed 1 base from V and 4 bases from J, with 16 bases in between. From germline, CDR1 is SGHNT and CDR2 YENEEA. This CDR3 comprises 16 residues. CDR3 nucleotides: TGTGCCAGCAGCTTAGGTGGTCAGGGCCGTTCCTATGGCTACACCTTC. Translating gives CASSLGGQGRSYGYTF. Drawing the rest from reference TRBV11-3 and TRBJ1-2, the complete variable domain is EAGVVQSPRYKIIEKKQPVAFWCNPISGHNTLYWYLQNLGQGPELLIRYENEEAVDDSQLPKDRFSAERLKGVDSTLKIQPAELGDSAVYLCASSLGGQGRSYGYTFGSGTRLTVV.

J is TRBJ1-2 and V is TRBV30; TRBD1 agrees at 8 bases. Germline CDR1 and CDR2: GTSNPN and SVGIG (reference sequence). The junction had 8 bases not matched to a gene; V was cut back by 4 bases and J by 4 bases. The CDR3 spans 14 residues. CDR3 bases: TGTGCCTGGAACCCAGGGGGCGCATCCTATGGCTACACCTTC. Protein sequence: CAWNPGGASYGYTF.

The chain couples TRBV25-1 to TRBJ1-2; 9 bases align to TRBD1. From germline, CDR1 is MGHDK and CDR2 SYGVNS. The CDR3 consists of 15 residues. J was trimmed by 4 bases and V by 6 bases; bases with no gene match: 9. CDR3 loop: CASREGTGTFYGYTF. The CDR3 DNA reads TGTGCCAGCAGGGAAGGGACAGGGACCTTCTATGGCTACACCTTC.

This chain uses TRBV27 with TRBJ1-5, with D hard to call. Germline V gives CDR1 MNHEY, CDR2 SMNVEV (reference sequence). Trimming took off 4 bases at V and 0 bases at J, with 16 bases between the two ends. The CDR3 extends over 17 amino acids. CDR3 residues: CASSSRVGPYSNQPQHF. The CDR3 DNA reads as TGTGCCAGCAGTTCCCGAGTGGGCCCATATAGCAATCAGCCCCAGCATTTT.

In nucleotides, the CDR3 is TGCGCCAGCAGTGAGGACTCAGGAGTGAACACTGAAGCTTTCTTT. The encoded protein is CASSEDSGVNTEAFF. The genes are TRBV10-1 and TRBJ1-1; D not resolved. CDR3 length: 15 residues. The germline CDR1 and CDR2 sequences are WNHNN and SYGVQD (reference sequence). With 2 bases removed from V and 0 bases from J, the gap between germline ends came to 10 bases.

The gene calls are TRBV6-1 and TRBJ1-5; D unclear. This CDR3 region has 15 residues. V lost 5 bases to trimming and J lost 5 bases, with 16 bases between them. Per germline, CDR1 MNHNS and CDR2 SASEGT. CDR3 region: CASSKTDGRYQPQHF. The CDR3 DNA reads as TGTGCCAGCAGTAAAACCGACGGAAGATATCAGCCCCAGCATTTT.

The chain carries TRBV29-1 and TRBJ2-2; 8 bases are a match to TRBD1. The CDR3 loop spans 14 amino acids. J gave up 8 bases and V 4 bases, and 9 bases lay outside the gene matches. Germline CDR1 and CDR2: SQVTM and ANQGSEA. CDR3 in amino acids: CSVGRDRQFGELFF. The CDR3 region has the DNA TGCAGCGTTGGCCGGGACAGGCAGTTTGGGGAGCTGTTTTTT.

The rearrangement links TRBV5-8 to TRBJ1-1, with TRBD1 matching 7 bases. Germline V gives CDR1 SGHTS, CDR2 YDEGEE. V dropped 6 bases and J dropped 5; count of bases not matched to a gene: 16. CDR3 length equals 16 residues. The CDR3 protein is CASTPRPTGARTEAFF. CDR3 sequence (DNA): TGTGCCAGCACCCCCCGACCTACAGGGGCGAGGACTGAAGCTTTCTTT.

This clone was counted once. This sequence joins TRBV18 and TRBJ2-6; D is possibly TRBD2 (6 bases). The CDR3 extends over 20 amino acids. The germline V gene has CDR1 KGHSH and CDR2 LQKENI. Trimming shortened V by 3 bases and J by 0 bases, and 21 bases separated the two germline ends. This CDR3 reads CASSPLTRPGHLSGANVLTF. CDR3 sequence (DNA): TGTGCCAGCTCACCGTTGACTAGGCCAGGGCATCTCTCTGGGGCCAACGTCCTGACTTTC.

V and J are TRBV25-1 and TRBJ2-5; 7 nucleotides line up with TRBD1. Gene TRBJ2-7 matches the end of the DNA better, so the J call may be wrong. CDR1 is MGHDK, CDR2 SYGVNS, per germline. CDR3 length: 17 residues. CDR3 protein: CASIRNPRDRASYEQYF. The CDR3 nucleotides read TGTGCCAGCATCAGAAACCCCCGGGACAGAGCATCCTACGAGCAGTACTTC.

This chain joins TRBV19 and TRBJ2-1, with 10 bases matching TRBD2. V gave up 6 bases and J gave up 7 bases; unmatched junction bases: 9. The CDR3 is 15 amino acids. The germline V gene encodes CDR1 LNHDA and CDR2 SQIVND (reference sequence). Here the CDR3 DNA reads TGTGCCAGTAGCCTACCGGGACTAGCGTTAAATGAGCAGTTCTTC. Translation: CASSLPGLALNEQFF.

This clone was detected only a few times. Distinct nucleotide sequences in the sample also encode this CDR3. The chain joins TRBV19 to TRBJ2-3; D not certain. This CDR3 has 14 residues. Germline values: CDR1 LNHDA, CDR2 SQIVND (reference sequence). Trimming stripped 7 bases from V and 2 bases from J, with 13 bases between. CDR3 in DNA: TGTGCCAGTACCACTTGGGCTGACACAGATACGCAGTATTTT. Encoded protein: CASTTWADTDTQYF. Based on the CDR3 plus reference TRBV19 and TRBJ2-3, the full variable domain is DGGITQSPKYLFRKEGQNVTLSCEQNLNHDAMYWYRQDPGQGLRLIYYSQIVNDFQKGDIAEGYSVSREKKESFPLTVTSAQKNPTAFYLCASTTWADTDTQYFGPGTRLTVL.